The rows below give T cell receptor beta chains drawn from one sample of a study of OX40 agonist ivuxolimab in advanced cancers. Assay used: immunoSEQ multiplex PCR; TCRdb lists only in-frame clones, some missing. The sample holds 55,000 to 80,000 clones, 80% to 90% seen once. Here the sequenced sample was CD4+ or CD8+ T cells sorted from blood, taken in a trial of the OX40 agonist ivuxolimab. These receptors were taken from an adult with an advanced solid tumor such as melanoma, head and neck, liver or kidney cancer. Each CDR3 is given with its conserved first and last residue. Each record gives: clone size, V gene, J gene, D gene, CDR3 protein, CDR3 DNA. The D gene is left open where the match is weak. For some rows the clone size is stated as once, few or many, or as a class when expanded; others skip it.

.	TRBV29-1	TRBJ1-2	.	CSVEEYSWGYGYTF	TGCAGCGTTGAAGAGTACTCCTGGGGCTATGGCTACACCTTC
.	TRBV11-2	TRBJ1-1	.	CASSFQGKGTEAFF	TGTGCCAGCAGCTTCCAGGGAAAGGGGACTGAAGCTTTCTTT
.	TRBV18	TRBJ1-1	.	CASSPSEGLSTEAFF	TGTGCCAGCTCACCGTCCGAGGGGCTGAGCACTGAAGCTTTCTTT
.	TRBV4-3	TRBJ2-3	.	CASSQARTDTDTQYF	TGCGCCAGCAGCCAAGCTCGGACAGACACAGATACGCAGTATTTT
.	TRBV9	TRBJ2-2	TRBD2	CASSVLGAGANTGELFF	TGTGCCAGCAGCGTATTAGGAGCGGGAGCTAACACCGGGGAGCTGTTTTTT
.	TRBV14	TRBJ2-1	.	CASSQGWYEQFF	TGTGCCAGCAGCCAAGGTTGGTATGAGCAGTTCTTC
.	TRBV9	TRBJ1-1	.	CASSSPRGRGTEAFF	TGTGCCAGCAGCTCGCCGAGGGGACGCGGCACTGAAGCTTTCTTT
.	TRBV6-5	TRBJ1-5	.	CASSYSLSRGQPQHF	TGTGCCAGCAGTTACTCCCTATCTAGGGGTCAGCCCCAGCATTTT
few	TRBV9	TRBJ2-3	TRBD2	CASSVASGDTDTQYF	TGTGCCAGCAGCGTAGCTAGCGGGGACACAGATACGCAGTATTTT
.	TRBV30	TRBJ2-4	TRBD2	CAWGGRGQNIQYF	TGTGCCTGGGGGGGGAGGGGCCAAAACATTCAGTACTTC
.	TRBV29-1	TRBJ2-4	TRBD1	CSVARDRGENIQYF	TGCAGCGTCGCGCGCGACAGGGGGGAAAACATTCAGTACTTC
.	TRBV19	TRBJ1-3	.	CASSGRDRSSGNTIYF	TGTGCCAGTAGTGGCAGGGACCGGAGCTCTGGAAACACCATATATTTT
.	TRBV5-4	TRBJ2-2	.	CASSQDPGSNTGELFF	TGTGCCAGCAGCCAAGACCCAGGGTCGAACACCGGGGAGCTGTTTTTT
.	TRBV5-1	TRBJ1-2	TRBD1	CASGSQGESLYGYTF	TGCGCCAGCGGGAGCCAGGGGGAGTCCCTCTATGGCTACACCTTC
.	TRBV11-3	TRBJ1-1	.	CASSPGREGTEAFF	TGTGCCAGCAGCCCAGGTAGGGAGGGGACTGAAGCTTTCTTT
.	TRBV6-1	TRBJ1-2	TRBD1	CASRGGPTGNYGYTF	TGTGCCAGCAGAGGAGGGCCGACAGGGAACTATGGCTACACCTTC
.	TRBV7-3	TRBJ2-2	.	CASSSTTNTGELFF	TGTGCCAGCAGCTCTACCACGAACACCGGGGAGCTGTTTTTT
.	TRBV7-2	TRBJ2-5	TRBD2	CASSQRLAGLLRETQYF	TGTGCCAGCAGCCAAAGACTAGCGGGGCTGCTGAGGGAGACCCAGTACTTC
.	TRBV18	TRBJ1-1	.	CASSPSTRGSTEAFF	TGTGCCAGCTCACCAAGCACCAGGGGAAGCACTGAAGCTTTCTTT
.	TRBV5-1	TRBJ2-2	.	CASSLGLNTGELFF	TGCGCCAGCAGCTTGGGACTGAACACCGGGGAGCTGTTTTTT
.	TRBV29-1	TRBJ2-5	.	CSVLRVLQETQYF	TGCAGCGTCTTAAGGGTGTTACAAGAGACCCAGTACTTC
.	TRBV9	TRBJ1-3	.	CASSVEGVPARSGNTIYF	TGTGCCAGCAGCGTAGAGGGGGTCCCCGCCCGCTCTGGAAACACCATATATTTT
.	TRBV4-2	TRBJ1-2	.	CASSQDTRVLVGYTF	TGTGCCAGCAGCCAAGATACGAGGGTTCTAGTGGGCTACACCTTC
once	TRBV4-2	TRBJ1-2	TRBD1	CASSQGGDRHNYGYTF	TGTGCCAGCAGCCAAGGAGGGGACAGGCATAACTATGGCTACACCTTC